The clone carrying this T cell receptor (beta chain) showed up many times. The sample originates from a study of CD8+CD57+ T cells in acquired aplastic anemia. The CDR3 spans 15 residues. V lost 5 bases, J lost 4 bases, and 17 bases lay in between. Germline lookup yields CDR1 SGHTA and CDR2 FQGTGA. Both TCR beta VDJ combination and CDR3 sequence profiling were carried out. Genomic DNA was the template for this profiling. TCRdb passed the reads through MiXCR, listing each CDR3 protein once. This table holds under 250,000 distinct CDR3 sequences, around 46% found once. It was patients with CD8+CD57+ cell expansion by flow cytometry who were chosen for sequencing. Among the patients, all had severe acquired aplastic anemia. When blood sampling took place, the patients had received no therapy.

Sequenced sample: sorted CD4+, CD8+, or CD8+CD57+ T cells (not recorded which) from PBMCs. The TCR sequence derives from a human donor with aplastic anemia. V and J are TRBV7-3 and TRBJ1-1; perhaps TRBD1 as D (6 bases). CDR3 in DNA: TGTGCCAGCAGCCGTGAAGGGGGGAAGCTCACTGAAGCTTTCTTT. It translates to CASSREGGKLTEAFF.